Sequencing of this T cell receptor (beta chain) was carried out in a study of blood T cell repertoires in COVID-19. On the study more broadly: Both acute and convalescent COVID-19 samples were obtained from the United States, Italy and Spain. Sample material is recorded as cDNA or gDNA derived from T cells, B-cell-depleted T cells, or PBMCs.

Germline-derived CDR1 and CDR2 are LGHNA and YSLEER. Trimming cost V 2 bases and J 3 bases, with 14 bases left between them. The CDR3 spans 15 residues. This clone came up a few times. Original analysis: Quantification of nucleated cells was approximated via reference gene primer amplification. Clones were sequenced by immunoSEQ multiplex PCR, and TCRdb holds only the in-frame ones, with some missing. That table furnishes V, J and clone size, whereas the DNA furnished D and trimming. The repertoire includes 88,000 or so clones, roughly 80% of them detected once, and approximately 4.5% sits in the top ten.

The chain combines TRBV4-3 with TRBJ2-7; tentative D call: TRBD1 (5 bases). The sequenced sample was peripheral blood. The receptor was derived from a man between 60 and 70 years old with acute or convalescent COVID-19. The CDR3 reads CASSQTRTRGYEQYF. Written as DNA, the CDR3 is TGCGCCAGCAGCCAAACCAGGACACGAGGCTACGAGCAGTACTTC.